One sample yielded the 19 T cell receptor beta chains listed below, sequenced in a study of CD8+CD57+ T cells in acquired aplastic anemia. The sequenced patients had an expansion of CD8+CD57+ cells seen by flow cytometry. The template for TCR beta VDJ and CDR3 sequence profiling was genomic DNA. TCRdb re-called the reads with MiXCR, one entry per CDR3 protein. The sample carries around 430,000 distinct CDR3 sequences, around 32% recorded once. Input material: sorted CD4+, CD8+, or CD8+CD57+ T cells (not recorded which) from PBMCs. These receptors all stem from a human donor with aplastic anemia.

This clonotype was seen a few times. The genes are TRBV30 and TRBJ1-2, with TRBD1 matching 7 bases. The junction had 10 bases not matched to a gene; V was cut back by 3 bases and J by 3 bases. Looked up from germline, CDR1 is GTSNPN and CDR2 is SVGIG (reference sequence). CDR3 size: 15 residues. The CDR3 is CAWSRDSLSYYGYTF. CDR3 bases: TGTGCCTGGAGCAGGGACAGTCTCTCATACTATGGCTACACCTTC.

The chain combines TRBV30 with TRBJ2-3; D remains unclear. The germline gives CDR1 GTSNPN, CDR2 SVGIG (reference sequence). The CDR3 runs to 11 residues. Trimming removed 2 bases from V and 2 bases from J, with 2 bases in between. The CDR3 DNA sequence: TGTGCCTGGAGTCCCACAGATACGCAGTATTTT. This translates into CAWSPTDTQYF.

About this clonotype itself: One base away lies a much larger clone, so this may be a sequencing read error. The chain couples TRBV19 to TRBJ1-1, with D tentatively TRBD1 (5 bases). This CDR3 comprises 12 residues. Germline assignment: CDR1 LNHDA and CDR2 SQIVND (reference sequence). CDR3 nucleotide sequence: TGTGCCGGTAGTATAGGGGACACTGAAGCTTTCTTT. This sequence encodes CAGSIGDTEAFF.

This clonotype has just a few counts. Germline is not matched at one junction end, which may reflect a read error. V and J are TRBV5-1 and TRBJ2-7; possibly TRBD1 or TRBD2 for D (6 bases each). Germline V gives CDR1 SGHRS, CDR2 YFSETQ. This CDR3 spans 13 amino acids. CDR3 loop: CASRLDYGGLQYF. CDR3 DNA: TGCGCCAGCAGGTTGGATTACGGGGGCCTCCAGTACTTC.

The CDR3 DNA reads as TGTGCCAGCAGCTTTCGTTCTACAGGGCACACTGAAGCTTTCTTT. It translates to CASSFRSTGHTEAFF. The chain uses TRBV6-1 and TRBJ1-1; TRBD1 might be the D (6 bases). This CDR3 comprises 15 residues. Germline CDR1 and CDR2: MNHNS and SASEGT. V lost 6 bases and J lost 3, with 17 bases in between.

The V and J genes are TRBV20-1 and TRBJ2-3, with D possibly TRBD1 on 6 matching bases. V dropped 4 bases and J dropped 4 bases, with 12 bases sitting between them. The V gene's germline CDR1 is DFQATT and CDR2 SNEGSKA (reference sequence). The CDR3 totals 13 residues. CDR3 protein: CSAKDRKADTQYF. The CDR3 nucleotides are TGCAGTGCTAAAGACAGGAAGGCAGATACGCAGTATTTT.

This clonotype has just a few counts. This chain uses TRBV29-1 with TRBJ2-1, with TRBD2 matching over 11 bases. The CDR3 totals 12 residues. V lost 4 bases to trimming and J lost 13 bases; unmatched junction nucleotides: 6. Germline loops: CDR1 SQVTM, CDR2 ANQGSEA. The CDR3 DNA follows: TGCAGCGTTGTAACTAGCGGGGGTCATCAGTTCTTC. Its protein product is CSVVTSGGHQFF.

This clonotype was found once. The chain is built from TRBV29-1 and TRBJ1-2; the D is unclear. Germline assignment: CDR1 SQVTM and CDR2 ANQGSEA. The CDR3 runs 12 residues. V was cut by 8 bases and J by 4 bases, with 14 bases left in between. The CDR3 loop is CSCVTSGYGYTF. The CDR3 DNA reads as TGCAGCTGCGTGACTAGCGGCTATGGCTACACCTTC.

The genes are TRBV2 and TRBJ2-1; 10 positions agree with TRBD1. The germline V gene encodes CDR1 SNHLY and CDR2 FYNNEI. The CDR3 totals 13 residues. V gave up 7 bases and J gave up 8 bases; unmatched junction bases: 5. The CDR3 DNA follows: TGTGCCAGCATGGGACAGGGGAGGGATGAGCAGTTCTTC. Its protein is CASMGQGRDEQFF.

CDR3 nucleotide sequence: TGCGCCAGCAGCTCCCGGACAGATAACACTGAAGCTTTCTTT. It translates to CASSSRTDNTEAFF. The chain couples TRBV5-1 to TRBJ1-1; TRBD1 might be the D (6 bases). CDR3 length equals 14 residues. Trimming removed 3 bases at V and 2 bases at J, with 11 bases between. Germline CDR1 SGHRS, CDR2 YFSETQ.

This clonotype was detected only a few times. The CDR3, as DNA: TGTGCCAGCAGCCAAGATGTGGACAATGAGCAGTTCTTC. Amino acid sequence: CASSQDVDNEQFF. The chain employs TRBV4-2 and TRBJ2-1; D unclear. The CDR3 loop spans 13 amino acids. Germline assignment: CDR1 LGHNA and CDR2 YNFKEQ. Deletions cut 0 bases from V and 5 bases from J, with 5 bases between.

The rearrangement uses TRBV20-1 and TRBJ2-5; tentative D call: TRBD2 (6 bases). The V gene's germline CDR1 is DFQATT and CDR2 SNEGSKA (reference sequence). The CDR3 totals 16 residues. Trimming took 7 bases from V and 3 from J, leaving 24 bases between them. The CDR3 is CSVALERDSWKETQYF. CDR3 nucleotides: TGCAGTGTTGCATTGGAACGGGACTCTTGGAAAGAGACCCAGTACTTC.

Comment on this clonotype: The CDR3 does not close with the conserved phenylalanine or tryptophan, likely indicating a read error. This chain links TRBV5-6 with TRBJ1-2; D is ambiguous. The V end lost 0 bases, the J end lost 4 bases, and 7 bases lay between the germline ends. This CDR3 has 13 residues. Germline CDR1 is SGHDT and CDR2 is YYEEEE. CDR3 coding DNA: TGTGCCAGCAGCTTGGAGGGTACCTATGGCTACACCCTC. Translating gives CASSLEGTYGYTL.

With regard to this clonotype: With a much larger clone just one base away, this may be a read error. The chain combines TRBV9 with TRBJ2-7; possibly TRBD2 for D (5 bases). This CDR3 comprises 14 residues. CDR1 and CDR2 from the germline V gene are SGDLS and YYNGEE. This CDR3 is CASSVRQDSYERYF. The CDR3 nucleotides read TGTGCCAGCAGCGTAAGGCAGGACTCCTACGAGCGGTACTTC.

This clonotype was found many times. This chain links TRBV6-1 with TRBJ1-2; D not certain. From germline, CDR1 is MNHNS and CDR2 SASEGT. The CDR3 length is 11 residues. The V gene lost 7 bases and the J gene lost 8 bases, with 11 bases spanning the gap. The DNA of the CDR3 is TGTGCCAGCACCGATGCCGGGGGCTACACCTTC. Its translation: CASTDAGGYTF.

Worth noting for this clonotype: A single base separates this from a much larger clone, so it may be a read error. V gene TRBV24-1 combines with J gene TRBJ2-7, with D possibly TRBD2 on 6 matching bases. Trimming left V 11 bases short and J 2 bases short, with 21 bases between. Germline-derived CDR1 and CDR2 are KGHDR and SFDVKD. The CDR3 extends over 15 amino acids. CDR3 sequence reads: CASSPRAGRPYEQYF. The CDR3, as DNA: TGTGCCAGCAGCCCCCGGGCGGGAAGGCCCTACGAGCAGTACTTC.

This clonotype was detected many times. The chain links TRBV3-1 to TRBJ1-6; 9 bases line up with TRBD1. Germline V gene lookup returns CDR1 LGHDT and CDR2 YNNKEL (reference sequence). This CDR3 has 13 residues. V shed 6 bases, J shed 9 bases, and the junction held 3 bases outside the gene matches. The CDR3 protein is CASRPDRGSPLHF. CDR3 bases: TGTGCCAGCAGACCGGACAGGGGTTCACCCCTCCACTTT.

This clonotype was observed a handful of times. The gene calls are TRBV4-3 and TRBJ1-3; 9 nucleotides line up with TRBD1. Germline lookup yields CDR1 LGHNA and CDR2 YSLEER. The CDR3 runs 18 residues. V lost 1 base and J lost 2; bases outside the gene matches: 9. CDR3 in amino acids: CASSQGSGTGPPGNTIYF. DNA of the CDR3: TGCGCCAGCAGCCAAGGATCCGGGACAGGGCCGCCTGGAAACACCATATATTTT.

There are a few counts of this clonotype. The junction and the germline gene differ at one end; a read error may be behind it. The rearrangement links TRBV6-1 to TRBJ2-4, with 10 bases lining up with TRBD1. The V gene's germline CDR1 is MNHNS and CDR2 SASEGT. This CDR3 comprises 12 residues. CDR3 in DNA: TGTGCCAGCAGTACGGGACAGGGGCCGCTACACTTC. Its translation is CASSTGQGPLHF.